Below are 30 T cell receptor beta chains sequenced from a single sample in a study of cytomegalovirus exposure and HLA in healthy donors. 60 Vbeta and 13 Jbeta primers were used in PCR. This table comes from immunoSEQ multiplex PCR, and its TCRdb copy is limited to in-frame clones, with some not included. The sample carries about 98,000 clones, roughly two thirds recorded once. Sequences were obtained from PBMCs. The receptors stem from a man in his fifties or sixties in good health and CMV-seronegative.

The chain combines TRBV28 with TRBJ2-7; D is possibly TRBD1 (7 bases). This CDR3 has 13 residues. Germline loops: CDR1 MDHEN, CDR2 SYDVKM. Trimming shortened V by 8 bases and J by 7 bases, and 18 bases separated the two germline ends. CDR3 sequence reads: CASLRDSRGEQYF. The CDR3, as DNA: TGTGCCAGCCTGCGGGACAGTCGGGGAGAGCAGTACTTC.

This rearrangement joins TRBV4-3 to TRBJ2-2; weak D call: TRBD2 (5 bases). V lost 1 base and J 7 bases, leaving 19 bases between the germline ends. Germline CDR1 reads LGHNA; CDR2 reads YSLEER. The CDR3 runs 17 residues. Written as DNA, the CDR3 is TGCGCCAGCAGCCAAGGAGGTTGGCACTCTGGAGGCGGGGAGCTGTTTTTT. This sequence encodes CASSQGGWHSGGGELFF.

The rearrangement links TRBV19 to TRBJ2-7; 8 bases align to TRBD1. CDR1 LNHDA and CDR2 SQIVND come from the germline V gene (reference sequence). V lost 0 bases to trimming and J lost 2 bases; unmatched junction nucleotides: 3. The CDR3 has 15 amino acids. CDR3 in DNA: TGTGCCAGTAGTATAGACTGGACAGGGCCCTACGAGCAGTACTTC. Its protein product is CASSIDWTGPYEQYF.

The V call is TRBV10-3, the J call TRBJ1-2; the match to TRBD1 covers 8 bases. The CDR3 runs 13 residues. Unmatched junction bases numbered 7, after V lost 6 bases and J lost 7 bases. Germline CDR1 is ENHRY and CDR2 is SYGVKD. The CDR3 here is CAISSTGVSGYTF. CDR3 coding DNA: TGTGCCATCAGCTCGACAGGGGTCTCTGGCTACACCTTC.

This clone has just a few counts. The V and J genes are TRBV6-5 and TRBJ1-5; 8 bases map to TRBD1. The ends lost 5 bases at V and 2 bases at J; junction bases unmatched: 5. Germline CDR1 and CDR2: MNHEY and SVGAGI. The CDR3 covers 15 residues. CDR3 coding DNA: TGTGCCAGCAGTAATACAGGGGGGGGCAATCAGCCCCAGCATTTT. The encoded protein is CASSNTGGGNQPQHF.

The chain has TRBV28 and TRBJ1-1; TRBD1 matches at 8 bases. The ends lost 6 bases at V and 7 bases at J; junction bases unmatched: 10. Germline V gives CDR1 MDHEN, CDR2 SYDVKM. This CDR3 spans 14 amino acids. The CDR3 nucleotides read TGTGCCAGCAGAGAGACAGGGGTCGTCGGTGAAGCTTTCTTT. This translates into CASRETGVVGEAFF.

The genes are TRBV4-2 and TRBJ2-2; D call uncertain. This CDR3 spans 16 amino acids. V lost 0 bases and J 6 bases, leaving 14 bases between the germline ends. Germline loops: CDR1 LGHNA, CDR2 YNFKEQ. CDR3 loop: CASSQDNLVYSGELFF. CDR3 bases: TGTGCCAGCAGCCAAGATAACCTAGTTTATTCCGGGGAGCTGTTTTTT.

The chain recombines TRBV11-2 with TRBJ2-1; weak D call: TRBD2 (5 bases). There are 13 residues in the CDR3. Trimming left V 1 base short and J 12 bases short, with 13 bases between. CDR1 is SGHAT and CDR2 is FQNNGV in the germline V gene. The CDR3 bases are TGTGCCAGCAGCTTAGGAACGGACTGGGGGCAGTTCTTC. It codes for CASSLGTDWGQFF.

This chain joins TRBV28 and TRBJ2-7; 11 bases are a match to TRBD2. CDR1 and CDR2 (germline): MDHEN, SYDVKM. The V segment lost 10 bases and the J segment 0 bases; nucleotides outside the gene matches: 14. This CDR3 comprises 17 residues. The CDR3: CATLSGVAGGSSYEQYF. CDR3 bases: TGTGCCACCCTTTCGGGAGTAGCGGGAGGGAGCTCCTACGAGCAGTACTTC.

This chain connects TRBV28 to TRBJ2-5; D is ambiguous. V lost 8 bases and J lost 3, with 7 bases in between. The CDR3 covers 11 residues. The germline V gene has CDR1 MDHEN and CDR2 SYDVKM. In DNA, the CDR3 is TGTGCCAGCTTTGCGGAAGAGACCCAGTACTTC. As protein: CASFAEETQYF. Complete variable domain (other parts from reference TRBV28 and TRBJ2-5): DVKVTQSSRYLVKRTGEKVFLECVQDMDHENMFWYRQDPGLGLRLIYFSYDVKMKEKGDIPEGYSVSREKKERFSLILESASTNQTSMYLCASFAEETQYFGPGTRLLVL.

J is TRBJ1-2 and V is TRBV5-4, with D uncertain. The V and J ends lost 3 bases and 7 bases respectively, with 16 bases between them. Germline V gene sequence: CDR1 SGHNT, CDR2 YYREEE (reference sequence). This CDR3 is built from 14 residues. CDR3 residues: CASSSPAGMGGYTF. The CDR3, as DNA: TGTGCCAGCAGCTCCCCAGCGGGAATGGGTGGCTACACCTTC.

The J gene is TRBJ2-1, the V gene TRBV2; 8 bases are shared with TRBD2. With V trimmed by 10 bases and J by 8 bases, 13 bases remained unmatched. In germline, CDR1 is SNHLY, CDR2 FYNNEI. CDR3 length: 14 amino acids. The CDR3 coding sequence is TGTGCCACCAAACCCCGGACTAGCTGGGATGAGCAGTTCTTC. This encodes CATKPRTSWDEQFF.

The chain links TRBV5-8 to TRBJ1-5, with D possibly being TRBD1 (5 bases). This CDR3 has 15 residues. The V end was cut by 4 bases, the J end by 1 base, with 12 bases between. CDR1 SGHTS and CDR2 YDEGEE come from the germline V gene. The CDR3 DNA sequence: TGTGCCAGCAGCCCTAGGGGAGGGAGCAATCAGCCCCAGCATTTT. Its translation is CASSPRGGSNQPQHF. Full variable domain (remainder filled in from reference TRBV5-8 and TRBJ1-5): EAGVTQSPTHLIKTRGQQATLRCSPISGHTSVYWYQQALGLGLQFLLWYDEGEERNRGNFPPRFSGRQFPNYSSELNVNALELEDSALYLCASSPRGGSNQPQHFGDGTRLSIL.

The CDR3 reads CASSLKGAETQYF. CDR3 nucleotides: TGTGCCAGCAGCTTAAAAGGGGCAGAGACCCAGTACTTC. This chain uses TRBV11-1 with TRBJ2-5; tentative D call: TRBD1 (5 bases). The CDR3 runs 13 residues. Trimming removed 2 bases at V and 4 bases at J, with 8 bases between. Germline loops: CDR1 SGHAT, CDR2 FQDESV (reference sequence).

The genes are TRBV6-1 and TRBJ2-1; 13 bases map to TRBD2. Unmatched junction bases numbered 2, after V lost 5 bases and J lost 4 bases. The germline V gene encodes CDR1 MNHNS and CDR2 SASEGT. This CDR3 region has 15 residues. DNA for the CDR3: TGTGCCAGCAGTTCGACTAGCGGGGGGTACAATGAGCAGTTCTTC. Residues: CASSSTSGGYNEQFF.

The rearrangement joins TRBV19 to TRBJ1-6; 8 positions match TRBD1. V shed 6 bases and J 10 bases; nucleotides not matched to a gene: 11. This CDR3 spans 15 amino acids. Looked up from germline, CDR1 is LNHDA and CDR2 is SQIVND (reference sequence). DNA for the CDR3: TGTGCCAGTAGCGGGGCGGACAGGGTGAACTCACCCCTCCACTTT. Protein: CASSGADRVNSPLHF.

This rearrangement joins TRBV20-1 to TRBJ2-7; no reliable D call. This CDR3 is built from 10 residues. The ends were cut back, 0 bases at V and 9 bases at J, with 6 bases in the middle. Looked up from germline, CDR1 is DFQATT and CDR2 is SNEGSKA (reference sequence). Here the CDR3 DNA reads TGCAGTGCTAGAGATTCCGTGCAGTACTTC. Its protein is CSARDSVQYF.

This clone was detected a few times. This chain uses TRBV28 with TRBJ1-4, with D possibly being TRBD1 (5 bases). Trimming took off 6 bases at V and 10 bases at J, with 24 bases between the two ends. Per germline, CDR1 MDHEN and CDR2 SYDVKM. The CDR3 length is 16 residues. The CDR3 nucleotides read TGTGCCAGCAGCCCGCGGGGTGGAGGGGACTATAGAAAACTGTTTTTT. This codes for CASSPRGGGDYRKLFF.

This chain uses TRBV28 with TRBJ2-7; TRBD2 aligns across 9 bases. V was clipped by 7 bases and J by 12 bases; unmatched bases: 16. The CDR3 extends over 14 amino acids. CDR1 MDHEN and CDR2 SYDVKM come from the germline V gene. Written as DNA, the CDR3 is TGTGCCAGCACTAGAATAGGTAGCGGGGGCTTTTGGTACTTC. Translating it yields CASTRIGSGGFWYF.

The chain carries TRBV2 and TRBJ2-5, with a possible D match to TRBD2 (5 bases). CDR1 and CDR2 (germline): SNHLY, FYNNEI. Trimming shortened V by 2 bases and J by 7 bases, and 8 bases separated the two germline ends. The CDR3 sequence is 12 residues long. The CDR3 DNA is TGTGCCAGCAGTGAAAGTCGGGGGACCCAGTACTTC. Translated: CASSESRGTQYF.

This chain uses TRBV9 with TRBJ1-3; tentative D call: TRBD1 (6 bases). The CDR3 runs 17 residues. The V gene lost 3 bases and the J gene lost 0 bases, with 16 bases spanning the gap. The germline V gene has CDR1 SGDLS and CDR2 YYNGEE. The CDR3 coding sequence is TGTGCCAGCAGCGGCCTCAGGGGCCCTAGCTCTGGAAACACCATATATTTT. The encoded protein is CASSGLRGPSSGNTIYF.

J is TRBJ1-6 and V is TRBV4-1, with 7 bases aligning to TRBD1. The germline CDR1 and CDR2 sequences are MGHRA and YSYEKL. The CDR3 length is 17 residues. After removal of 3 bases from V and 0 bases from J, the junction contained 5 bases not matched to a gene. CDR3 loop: CASSQAGDSSYNSPLHF. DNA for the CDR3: TGCGCCAGCAGCCAGGCCGGGGACAGCTCCTATAATTCACCCCTCCACTTT.

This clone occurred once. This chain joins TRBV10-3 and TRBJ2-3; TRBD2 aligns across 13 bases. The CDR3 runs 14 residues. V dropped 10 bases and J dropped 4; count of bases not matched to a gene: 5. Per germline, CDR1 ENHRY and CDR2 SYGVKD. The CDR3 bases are TGTGCCACACTAGCGGGAGGGAGTGCAGATACGCAGTATTTT. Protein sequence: CATLAGGSADTQYF.

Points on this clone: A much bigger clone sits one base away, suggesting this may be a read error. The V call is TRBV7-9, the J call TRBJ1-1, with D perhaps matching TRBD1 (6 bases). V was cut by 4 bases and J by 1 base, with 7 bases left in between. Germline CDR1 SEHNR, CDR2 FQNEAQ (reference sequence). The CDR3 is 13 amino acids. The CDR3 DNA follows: TGTGCCAGCAGCTCGGGACAGAACACTGAAGCTTTCTTT. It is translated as CASSSGQNTEAFF.

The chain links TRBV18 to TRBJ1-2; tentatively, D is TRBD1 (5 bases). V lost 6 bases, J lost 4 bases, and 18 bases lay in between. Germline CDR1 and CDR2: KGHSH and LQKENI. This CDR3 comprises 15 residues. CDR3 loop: CASSQGYPRSYGYTF. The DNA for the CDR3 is TGTGCCAGCTCCCAGGGATATCCTAGGAGCTATGGCTACACCTTC.

As DNA, the CDR3 is TGTGCCAGCATGGGCGAAACAGATACGCAGTATTTT. This sequence encodes CASMGETDTQYF. The rearrangement joins TRBV5-4 to TRBJ2-3; D call uncertain. The germline CDR1 and CDR2 sequences are SGHNT and YYREEE (reference sequence). The CDR3 has 12 amino acids. The germline V and J ends were trimmed by 6 bases and 3 bases, with 8 bases remaining between them.

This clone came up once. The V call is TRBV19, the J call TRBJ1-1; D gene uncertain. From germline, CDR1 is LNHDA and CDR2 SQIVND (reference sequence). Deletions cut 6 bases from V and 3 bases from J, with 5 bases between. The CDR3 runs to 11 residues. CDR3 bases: TGTGCCAGTAGACTGTACACTGAAGCTTTCTTT. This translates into CASRLYTEAFF. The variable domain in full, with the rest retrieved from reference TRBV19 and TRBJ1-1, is DGGITQSPKYLFRKEGQNVTLSCEQNLNHDAMYWYRQDPGQGLRLIYYSQIVNDFQKGDIAEGYSVSREKKESFPLTVTSAQKNPTAFYLCASRLYTEAFFGQGTRLTVV.

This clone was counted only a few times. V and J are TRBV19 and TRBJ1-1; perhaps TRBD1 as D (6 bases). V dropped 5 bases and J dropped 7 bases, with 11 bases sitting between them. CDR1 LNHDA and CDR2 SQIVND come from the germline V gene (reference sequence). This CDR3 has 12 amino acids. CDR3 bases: TGTGCCAGTAGTCTCGGACAGATTGAAGCTTTCTTT. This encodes CASSLGQIEAFF.

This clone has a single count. DNA of the CDR3: TGCGCCAGCAGCAATGTACAGGGGCAGAATTCACCCCTCCACTTT. Translated: CASSNVQGQNSPLHF. The rearrangement links TRBV5-1 to TRBJ1-6, with 7 bases aligning to TRBD1. CDR1 SGHRS and CDR2 YFSETQ come from the germline V gene. This CDR3 has 15 amino acids. V gave up 4 bases and J gave up 7 bases; unmatched junction bases: 8.

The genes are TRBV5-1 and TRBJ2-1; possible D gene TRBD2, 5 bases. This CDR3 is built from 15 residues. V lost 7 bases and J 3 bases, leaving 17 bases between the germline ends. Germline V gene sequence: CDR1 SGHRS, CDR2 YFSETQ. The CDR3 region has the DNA TGCGCCAGCCTCCCGGACTTCCCAATCTACAATGAGCAGTTCTTC. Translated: CASLPDFPIYNEQFF. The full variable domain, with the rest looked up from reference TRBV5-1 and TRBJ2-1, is KAGVTQTPRYLIKTRGQQVTLSCSPISGHRSVSWYQQTPGQGLQFLFEYFSETQRNKGNFPGRFSGRQFSNSRSEMNVSTLELGDSALYLCASLPDFPIYNEQFFGPGTRLTVL.